The T cell receptor (beta chain) under discussion was sequenced for a study of cytomegalovirus exposure and HLA in healthy donors. About the study: Early released data comprised around 85 million unique TCRs from HLA-typed donors. Findings and caveats of the study: The likely explanation for a cluster of highly shared sequence variants was sequencing artifact. The authors assumed roughly uniform sequencing depth across donors for presence/absence analyses. For most subjects, TCR beta sequences were reported to predict HLA-A and HLA-B alleles with accuracy.

This CDR3 contains 13 residues. Germline CDR1 reads SNHLY; CDR2 reads FYNNEI. Trimming stripped 5 bases from V and 9 bases from J, with 14 bases between. 60 Vbeta and 13 Jbeta primers were used in PCR. This table comes from immunoSEQ multiplex PCR, and its TCRdb copy is limited to in-frame clones, with some not included. The sample holds 150,000 or so clones, 80% seen once. For this clone: Its antigen remains unidentified.

The sequence was collected from a woman in her forties in good health and CMV-seronegative. This chain joins TRBV2 and TRBJ2-1; perhaps TRBD2 as D (6 bases). Sequenced material: PBMCs. The CDR3 here is CASSTGGDGEQFF. In DNA, the CDR3 is TGTGCCAGCAGTACCGGGGGAGATGGTGAGCAGTTCTTC.